This T cell receptor beta chain was observed in a study of T cells in Graves' hyperthyroidism and ophthalmopathy. The investigators amplified TCR beta CDR3 regions from RNA transcripts. The HTBI set primed first-round TCR CDR3 RT-PCR. TCRdb independently ran MiXCR on the multiplex PCR reads; one entry per CDR3 protein. The table has hundreds of thousands of distinct CDR3 sequences, approximately 13% seen once. Only a few counts were recorded for this clonotype. Its target is unknown. It may be a read error: a sequence one base away is much more abundant. Here the CDR3 omits its conserved ending phenylalanine or tryptophan, so a read error is the likely source. Notes on the study in general: Ophthalmopathy prediction by the model preceded onset by a median approximately 5.9 months.

This CDR3 comprises 13 residues. Germline CDR1 and CDR2: SGHTA and FQGNSA. The V end was cut by 3 bases, the J end by 6 bases, with 11 bases between. The material sequenced was blood. J is TRBJ2-5 and V is TRBV7-2; the D gene is possibly TRBD1 (5 bases). The clonotype was recovered from a woman aged 18-35 years with Graves' hyperthyroidism. The CDR3 reads CASSFPGPKTQYL. The CDR3 DNA reads TGTGCCAGCAGCTTTCCAGGGCCAAAGACCCAGTACCTC.